This record covers a single T cell receptor beta chain. There are 14 residues in the CDR3. Germline V gene data show CDR1 as SGHRS and CDR2 as YFSETQ. V dropped 2 bases and J dropped 3 bases, with 11 bases sitting between them. TCRdb keeps only in-frame clones here, not all; method: immunoSEQ multiplex PCR. The data show around 70,000 clones, with roughly 86% seen just once and 2% to 2.5% held by the top ten. This sample is drawn from a study of control samples from healthy donors and cancer patients. The sequenced material came from PBMCs. This receptor was obtained from a woman aged 50 to 60 with head and neck cancer. The V and J genes are TRBV5-1 and TRBJ1-1, with D perhaps TRBD1 (6 bases). As DNA, the CDR3 is TGCGCCAGCAGCTTCTTAGGGGGAGACACTGAAGCTTTCTTT. Translation gives CASSFLGGDTEAFF.